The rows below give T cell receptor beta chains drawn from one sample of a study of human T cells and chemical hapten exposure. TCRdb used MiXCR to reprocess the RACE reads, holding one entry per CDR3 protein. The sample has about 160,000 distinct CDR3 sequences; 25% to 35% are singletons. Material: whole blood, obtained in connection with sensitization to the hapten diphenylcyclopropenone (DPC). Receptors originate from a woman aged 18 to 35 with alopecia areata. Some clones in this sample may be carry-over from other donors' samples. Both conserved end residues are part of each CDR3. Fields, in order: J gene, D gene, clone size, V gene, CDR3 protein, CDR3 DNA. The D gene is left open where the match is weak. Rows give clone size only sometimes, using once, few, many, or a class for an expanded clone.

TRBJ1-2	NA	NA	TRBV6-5	CASRQRTAYGYTF	TGTGCCAGCAGGCAAAGGACGGCCTATGGCTACACCTTC
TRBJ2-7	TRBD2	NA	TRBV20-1	CSAEPASGSYEQYF	TGCAGTGCTGAACCGGCTAGCGGCTCCTACGAGCAGTACTTC
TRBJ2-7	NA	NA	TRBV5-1	CASSPSDGTYEQYF	TGCGCCAGCAGCCCGTCGGACGGGACCTACGAGCAGTACTTC
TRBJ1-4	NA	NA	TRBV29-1	CSAGLGEKLFF	TGCAGCGCCGGACTTGGCGAAAAACTGTTTTTT
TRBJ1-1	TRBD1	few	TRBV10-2	CASSQTGVATEAFF	TGCGCCAGCAGTCAAACAGGGGTCGCCACTGAAGCTTTCTTT
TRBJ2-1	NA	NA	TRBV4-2	CASSQEGAGPNEQFF	TGTGCCAGCAGCCAAGAGGGTGCAGGGCCCAATGAGCAGTTCTTC
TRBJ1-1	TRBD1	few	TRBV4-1	CASSPSLQGFRREAFF	TGCGCCAGCAGCCCATCGCTACAGGGGTTTCGTAGGGAAGCTTTCTTT
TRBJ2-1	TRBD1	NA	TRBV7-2	CASSLFLGGEQFF	TGTGCCAGCAGCTTATTCTTAGGGGGCGAGCAGTTCTTC
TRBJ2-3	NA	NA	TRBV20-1	CSATGRGPSDTQYF	TGCAGTGCTACAGGGAGGGGGCCGTCAGATACGCAGTATTTT
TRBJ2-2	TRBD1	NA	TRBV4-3	CASSQGTGGHKQTGELFF	TGCGCCAGCAGCCAAGGCACAGGGGGCCATAAACAGACCGGGGAGCTGTTTTTT
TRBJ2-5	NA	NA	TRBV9	CASSLLQGPETQYF	TGTGCCAGCTCCCTTTTACAGGGCCCGGAGACCCAGTACTTC
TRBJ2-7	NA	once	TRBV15	CATTLGENYYEQYF	TGTGCCACCACGCTCGGCGAGAATTACTACGAGCAGTACTTC
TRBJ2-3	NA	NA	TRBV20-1	CSAPLTSTDTQYF	TGCAGTGCCCCCCTGACTAGCACAGATACGCAGTATTTT
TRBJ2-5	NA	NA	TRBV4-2	CASSQDGTASSETQYF	TGTGCCAGCAGCCAAGATGGGACCGCATCCTCGGAGACCCAGTACTTC
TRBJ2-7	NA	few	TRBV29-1	CSVQVNYEQYF	TGCAGCGTACAGGTCAACTACGAGCAGTACTTC
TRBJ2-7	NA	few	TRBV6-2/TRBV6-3	CATTRTPYEQYF	TGTGCCACCACCCGGACACCGTACGAGCAGTACTTC
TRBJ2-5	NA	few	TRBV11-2	CASSRITQETQYF	TGTGCCAGCAGCCGCATAACCCAAGAGACCCAGTACTTC
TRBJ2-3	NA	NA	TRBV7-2	CASSLDILTDTQYF	TGTGCCAGCAGCTTAGACATACTCACAGATACGCAGTATTTT
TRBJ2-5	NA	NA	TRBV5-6	CASSSGLIQETQYF	TGTGCCAGCAGCTCGGGACTTATCCAAGAGACCCAGTACTTC
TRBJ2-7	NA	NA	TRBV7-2	CASSLDLYEQYF	TGTGCCAGCAGCTTAGACCTCTACGAGCAGTACTTC
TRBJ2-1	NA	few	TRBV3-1	CASQSRFLTNEQFF	TGTGCCAGCCAATCTCGATTTCTTACCAATGAGCAGTTCTTC
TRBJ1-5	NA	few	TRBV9	CASSEPLGNQPQHF	TGTGCCAGCAGCGAGCCCCTCGGCAATCAGCCCCAGCATTTT
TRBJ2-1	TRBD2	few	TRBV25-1	CASSVVLAGAQGEQFF	TGTGCCAGCAGCGTTGTCTTGGCGGGAGCTCAGGGTGAGCAGTTCTTC
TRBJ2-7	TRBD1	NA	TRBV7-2	CASSLAGGFSYEQYF	TGTGCCAGCAGCTTAGCAGGGGGCTTCTCCTACGAGCAGTACTTC
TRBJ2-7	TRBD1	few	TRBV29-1	CSVRRQGAYEQYF	TGCAGCGTGCGCCGGCAGGGGGCCTACGAGCAGTACTTC
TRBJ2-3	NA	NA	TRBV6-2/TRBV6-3	CASSEGRTDTQYF	TGTGCCAGCAGCGAAGGTCGCACAGATACGCAGTATTTT
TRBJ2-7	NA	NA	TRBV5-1	CASSLAGGEQYF	TGCGCCAGCAGCTTGGCGGGCGGGGAGCAGTACTTC
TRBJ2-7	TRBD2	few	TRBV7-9	CASSSSAGDEQYF	TGTGCCAGCAGCTCCTCCGCGGGAGACGAGCAGTACTTC
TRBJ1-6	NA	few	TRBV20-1	CSARGDKSSPLHF	TGCAGTGCTAGAGGGGACAAGTCTTCACCCCTCCACTTT
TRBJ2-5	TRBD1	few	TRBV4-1	CASSPGTGSQETQYF	TGCGCCAGCAGCCCCGGGACAGGGAGTCAAGAGACCCAGTACTTC
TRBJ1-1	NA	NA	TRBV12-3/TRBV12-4	CAGGGLTEAFF	TGTGCCGGCGGAGGGTTAACTGAAGCTTTCTTT
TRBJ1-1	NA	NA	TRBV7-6	CASSPKAGDNTEAFF	TGTGCCAGCAGCCCCAAAGCAGGGGATAACACTGAAGCTTTCTTT